A single sample is the source of the 32 T cell receptor beta chains below, sequenced in a study of T cells after yellow fever vaccination. TCRdb re-analysed the 5' RACE reads in MiXCR, keeping a single row per CDR3 protein. The sample records about 200,000 distinct CDR3 sequences, approximately 3% being singletons. Sample: CD4+ T cells sorted from PBMCs, taken 10 days after the yellow fever booster vaccination. All receptors derive from a man between 18 and 29 years old who received the YFV17D yellow fever vaccine.

This clonotype was seen more than once but under ten times. V and J are TRBV7-2 and TRBJ1-4; D is unclear. V was cut by 2 bases and J by 6 bases, with 1 base left in between. The length of the CDR3 is 11 residues. Germline V CDR1 and CDR2: SGHTA, FQGNSA. CDR3 sequence reads: CASSLHEKLFF. The CDR3 bases are TGTGCCAGCAGCTTACATGAAAAACTGTTTTTT.

This clonotype was detected many times. The genes are TRBV7-6 and TRBJ1-1; D possibly corresponds to TRBD1 (6 bases). Per germline, CDR1 SGHVS and CDR2 FNYEAQ. The germline V and J ends were trimmed by 3 bases and 3 bases, with 17 bases remaining between them. The CDR3 consists of 16 residues. The CDR3 region is CASSFPGRGAHTEAFF. CDR3 nucleotide sequence: TGTGCCAGCAGCTTCCCGGGGAGGGGGGCGCACACTGAAGCTTTCTTT.

This clonotype has a handful of counts. This sequence joins TRBV3-1 and TRBJ1-3; D unclear. CDR1 is LGHDT, CDR2 YNNKEL, per germline (reference sequence). V lost 4 bases, J lost 0 bases, and 10 bases lay in between. The CDR3 contains 15 residues. The CDR3 loop reads CASSRRATSGNTIYF. The DNA of the CDR3 is TGTGCCAGCAGCCGCCGGGCAACCTCTGGAAACACCATATATTTT.

By sample share, this clonotype is medium-sized. The chain has TRBV4-1 and TRBJ2-3; 8 bases map to TRBD1. J lost 3 bases, V lost 0 bases, and 2 bases had no gene match. The CDR3 is made up of 15 amino acids. Germline V gene lookup returns CDR1 MGHRA and CDR2 YSYEKL. CDR3 region: CASSQEGQATDTQYF. The CDR3, as DNA: TGCGCCAGCAGCCAAGAGGGACAGGCTACAGATACGCAGTATTTT.

The chain combines TRBV30 with TRBJ2-1, with D possibly matching TRBD1 (6 bases). Trimming shortened V by 6 bases and J by 3 bases, and 18 bases separated the two germline ends. The CDR3 is 15 amino acids. CDR1 and CDR2 from the germline V gene are GTSNPN and SVGIG (reference sequence). CDR3 region: CACKGLGHDYNEQFF. CDR3 nucleotides: TGTGCCTGTAAAGGATTGGGACACGACTACAATGAGCAGTTCTTC.

This clonotype has a count of ten or more. The chain couples TRBV4-3 to TRBJ2-1, with D tentatively TRBD1 or TRBD2 (5 bases each). The CDR3 sequence is 14 residues long. In germline, CDR1 is LGHNA, CDR2 YSLEER. V gave up 8 bases and J gave up 4 bases, with 15 bases separating them. The CDR3 is CASYNRDGYNEQFF. CDR3 bases: TGCGCCAGCTATAACCGGGACGGATACAATGAGCAGTTCTTC.

This clonotype came up many times. The rearrangement joins TRBV12-3 or TRBV12-4 to TRBJ1-1; D gene ambiguous. V dropped 6 bases and J dropped 1 base, with 12 bases sitting between them. The CDR3 loop spans 14 amino acids. CDR3 amino acids: CASRLDLKNTEAFF. The CDR3 nucleotides are TGTGCCAGCAGGCTCGACCTGAAGAACACTGAAGCTTTCTTT.

This clonotype was counted ten times or more. The gene calls are TRBV11-2 and TRBJ2-1, with D possibly being TRBD2 (6 bases). The germline V gene has CDR1 SGHAT and CDR2 FQNNGV. The CDR3 consists of 16 residues. V was pared by 4 bases and J by 0 bases, with 13 bases between. The CDR3 DNA follows: TGTGCCAGCAGCTCCCTGCGGGGACCCTCCTACAATGAGCAGTTCTTC. It specifies CASSSLRGPSYNEQFF.

This clonotype has ten or more counts. The chain's CDR3 is CSSSLREYNEQFF. The DNA of the CDR3 is TGCAGTTCATCCTTGCGGGAATACAATGAGCAGTTCTTC. The V gene is TRBV20-1, the J gene TRBJ2-1; TRBD2 might be the D (6 bases). Germline lookup yields CDR1 DFQATT and CDR2 SNEGSKA (reference sequence). Between the trimmed V and J ends, which lost 8 bases and 4 bases, there was a span of 15 bases. The length of the CDR3 is 13 residues.

This clonotype was counted a few times. CDR3: CASSRQGFNQPQHF. The CDR3 DNA sequence: TGTGCCAGCAGTCGCCAGGGGTTCAATCAGCCCCAGCATTTT. The chain joins TRBV6-2 or TRBV6-3 to TRBJ1-5; TRBD1 is a possible D gene (6 bases). The length of the CDR3 is 14 residues. V dropped 5 bases and J dropped 3 bases, with 11 bases sitting between them. The V gene's germline CDR1 is MNHEY and CDR2 SVGEGT.

This clonotype has a handful of counts. The V and J genes are TRBV24-1 and TRBJ2-1; D uncertain. The germline V and J ends were trimmed by 4 bases and 7 bases, with 16 bases remaining between them. Germline values: CDR1 KGHDR, CDR2 SFDVKD. The CDR3 covers 15 residues. CDR3 amino acids: CATSDRANGENEQFF. CDR3 nucleotide sequence: TGTGCCACCAGTGACCGCGCCAATGGAGAGAATGAGCAGTTCTTC.

This clonotype has ten or more counts. The V call is TRBV7-8, the J call TRBJ2-3, with 10 bases aligning to TRBD2. CDR1 is SGHVS and CDR2 is FQNEAQ in the germline V gene. This CDR3 is built from 15 residues. The V segment lost 5 bases and the J segment 2 bases; nucleotides outside the gene matches: 4. The CDR3 DNA follows: TGTGCCAGCAGCCCCCTAGCGGGAGTCACAGATACGCAGTATTTT. This gives the protein CASSPLAGVTDTQYF.

This clonotype appeared a few times. The CDR3 DNA reads TGTGCCAGCTCACCACGGGCGGAAACAGCAGATACGCAGTATTTT. Protein sequence: CASSPRAETADTQYF. The V and J genes are TRBV18 and TRBJ2-3, with D uncertain. This CDR3 is 15 amino acids long. The V end was cut by 1 base, the J end by 4 bases, with 12 bases between. Germline-derived CDR1 and CDR2 are KGHSH and LQKENI.

Ten or more counts support this clonotype. The chain links TRBV12-3 or TRBV12-4 to TRBJ2-3, with D unclear. The CDR3 length is 13 residues. Trimming cost V 4 bases and J 6 bases, with 11 bases left between them. Here the CDR3 reads CASSSQATDTQYF. The CDR3 DNA follows: TGTGCCAGCAGTTCCCAAGCCACGGATACGCAGTATTTT.

This clonotype showed up many times. This chain joins TRBV20-1 and TRBJ2-1; D assignment may be TRBD1 or TRBD2 (6 bases each). In germline, CDR1 is DFQATT, CDR2 SNEGSKA (reference sequence). The V and J ends lost 0 bases and 6 bases respectively, with 18 bases between them. The CDR3 extends over 16 amino acids. In DNA form, the CDR3 reads TGCAGTGCTAGAGATCGATCGGGGGCCTTTAGCAATGAGCAGTTCTTC. Its protein product is CSARDRSGAFSNEQFF.

V gene TRBV12-3 or TRBV12-4 combines with J gene TRBJ1-2; D unclear. This CDR3 region has 13 residues. V lost 6 bases, J lost 7 bases, and 15 bases lay in between. In DNA form, the CDR3 reads TGTGCCAGCAGCCACGGTGAATCTCTTGGCTACACCTTC. Residues: CASSHGESLGYTF.

This clonotype has ten or more counts. The chain links TRBV7-2 to TRBJ1-2; D is unclear. V was cut by 5 bases and J by 8 bases, with 21 bases left in between. Germline loops: CDR1 SGHTA, CDR2 FQGNSA. This CDR3 has 15 amino acids. CDR3 region: CASSPHSDVYAGYTF. CDR3 DNA sequence: TGTGCCAGCAGCCCACATTCGGACGTCTATGCGGGCTACACCTTC. Supplemented by reference TRBV7-2 and TRBJ1-2, the full variable domain reads GAGVSQSPSNKVTEKGKDVELRCDPISGHTALYWYRQSLGQGLEFLIYFQGNSAPDKSGLPSDRFSAERTGGSVSTLTIQRTQQEDSAVYLCASSPHSDVYAGYTFGSGTRLTVV.

This clonotype was observed a few times. CDR3 sequence reads: CASSPGPRREKLFF. DNA for the CDR3: TGTGCCAGCAGCCCGGGTCCGAGGAGGGAAAAACTGTTTTTT. The chain employs TRBV12-3 or TRBV12-4 and TRBJ1-4; D unresolved. V was cut by 6 bases and J by 8 bases, with 16 bases left in between. The CDR3 runs 14 residues.

The chain recombines TRBV18 with TRBJ2-7, with a possible D match to TRBD1 (5 bases). Germline V CDR1 and CDR2: KGHSH, LQKENI. This CDR3 region has 14 residues. Trimming removed 3 bases from V and 3 bases from J, with 12 bases in between. This CDR3 reads CASSPGPGRYEQYF. DNA of the CDR3: TGTGCCAGCTCACCGGGGCCGGGTCGCTACGAGCAGTACTTC.

This clonotype has only a few counts. The chain joins TRBV4-1 to TRBJ1-5, with D hard to call. Germline V gene data show CDR1 as MGHRA and CDR2 as YSYEKL. The CDR3 covers 15 residues. The V gene lost 1 base and the J gene lost 6 bases, with 13 bases spanning the gap. CDR3 sequence reads: CASSQVNRGFQPQHF. The CDR3 DNA follows: TGCGCCAGCAGCCAAGTAAACCGGGGTTTTCAGCCCCAGCATTTT.

The chain uses TRBV29-1 and TRBJ2-2; 7 bases align to TRBD2. Germline CDR1 and CDR2: SQVTM and ANQGSEA. This CDR3 comprises 14 residues. Trimming cost V 3 bases and J 4 bases; bases outside gene matches: 5. CDR3 residues: CSVDRLAATGELFF. CDR3 bases: TGCAGCGTTGACCGGCTAGCGGCCACCGGGGAGCTGTTTTTT.

This clonotype occurred a few times. The chain joins TRBV29-1 to TRBJ1-2; 9 bases line up with TRBD1. The germline CDR1 and CDR2 sequences are SQVTM and ANQGSEA. V lost 6 bases and J lost 4; bases outside the gene matches: 9. This CDR3 is 14 amino acids long. CDR3 bases: TGCAGCGTAGATCGAGGACAGGGGATCTATGGCTACACCTTC. Its translation: CSVDRGQGIYGYTF.

A few counts support this clonotype. The chain couples TRBV24-1 to TRBJ2-6; no clear D. V lost 3 bases to trimming and J lost 3 bases, with 8 bases between them. CDR3 size: 15 residues. The germline CDR1 and CDR2 sequences are KGHDR and SFDVKD. The CDR3 DNA follows: TGTGCCACCAGTGATGGCAGGAATGGGGCCAACGTCCTGACTTTC. Amino acid sequence: CATSDGRNGANVLTF.

This clonotype occurred a few times. The chain combines TRBV28 with TRBJ1-4; 7 bases line up with TRBD1. The CDR3 is 16 residues long. Germline V CDR1 and CDR2: MDHEN, SYDVKM. V trimming: 6 bases; J trimming: 3 bases; junction bases outside the gene matches: 10. CDR3 bases: TGTGCCAGCAGGCCAGGAGGGACAGCGGCTAATGAAAAACTGTTTTTT. It translates to CASRPGGTAANEKLFF.

There are a few counts of this clonotype. This rearrangement joins TRBV6-5 to TRBJ1-6; the D is unclear. The germline CDR1 and CDR2 sequences are MNHEY and SVGAGI. The CDR3 extends over 15 amino acids. The V gene lost 1 base and the J gene lost 5 bases, with 9 bases spanning the gap. CDR3 nucleotide sequence: TGTGCCAGCAGTTACTGGGCAGCGAATAATTCACCCCTCCACTTT. It yields the protein CASSYWAANNSPLHF.

This clonotype was observed at least ten times. The rearrangement links TRBV5-1 to TRBJ1-2; 9 nucleotides match TRBD1. The CDR3 totals 14 residues. The germline V gene encodes CDR1 SGHRS and CDR2 YFSETQ. Trimming removed 4 bases from V and 5 bases from J; junction bases left unmatched: 6. CDR3 region: CASSITGTGYGYTF. The CDR3 DNA is TGCGCCAGCAGCATCACCGGGACAGGGTATGGCTACACCTTC.

This clonotype was recorded a few times. This chain links TRBV5-1 with TRBJ1-6; D not resolved. The CDR3 contains 16 residues. V lost 0 bases and J lost 7, with 14 bases in between. Per germline, CDR1 SGHRS and CDR2 YFSETQ. CDR3 nucleotide sequence: TGCGCCAGCAGCTTGGTTTCTGGGGAGTCGAATTCACCCCTCCACTTT. It is translated as CASSLVSGESNSPLHF.

In this sample, this clonotype turned up a few times. The chain links TRBV7-2 to TRBJ1-1; 7 bases are shared with TRBD1. Germline CDR1 reads SGHTA; CDR2 reads FQGNSA. With 1 base clipped from V and 10 bases from J, the junction kept 9 bases outside the gene matches. The CDR3 spans 14 residues. The CDR3 here is CASSLDSGGGRAFF. The CDR3 coding sequence is TGTGCCAGCAGCTTAGATTCAGGGGGGGGAAGAGCTTTCTTT.

This clonotype was detected ten times or more. The chain recombines TRBV6-5 with TRBJ2-3; D is tentatively TRBD1 or TRBD2 (5 bases each). Germline V gene data show CDR1 as MNHEY and CDR2 as SVGAGI. Trimming removed 5 bases at V and 3 bases at J, with 15 bases between. The CDR3 totals 15 residues. The CDR3, as DNA: TGTGCCAGCAGTACCCGGGGCGGTGGAACAGATACGCAGTATTTT. Amino acid sequence: CASSTRGGGTDTQYF.

This chain links TRBV7-9 with TRBJ2-7; maybe TRBD2 (6 bases). Germline values: CDR1 SEHNR, CDR2 FQNEAQ (reference sequence). Trimming removed 1 base from V and 0 bases from J, with 16 bases in between. The CDR3 loop spans 17 amino acids. This CDR3 is CASSLVGTYYSSYEQYF. CDR3 nucleotides: TGTGCCAGCAGCTTAGTAGGGACTTACTATTCCTCCTACGAGCAGTACTTC.

This clonotype was seen ten or more times. The chain is built from TRBV5-1 and TRBJ1-2, with D possibly TRBD1 on 5 matching bases. The CDR3 has 15 amino acids. V gave up 3 bases and J gave up 8 bases, with 20 bases separating them. CDR1 is SGHRS, CDR2 YFSETQ, per germline. The CDR3 loop is CASSSGSGRARGYTF. CDR3 in DNA: TGCGCCAGCAGCTCCGGGTCGGGCAGGGCCCGCGGCTACACCTTC. The full variable domain, its missing parts supplied by reference TRBV5-1 and TRBJ1-2, is KAGVTQTPRYLIKTRGQQVTLSCSPISGHRSVSWYQQTPGQGLQFLFEYFSETQRNKGNFPGRFSGRQFSNSRSEMNVSTLELGDSALYLCASSSGSGRARGYTFGSGTRLTVV.

At least ten counts were recorded for this clonotype. The chain links TRBV27 to TRBJ2-1; D tentatively fits TRBD1 or TRBD2 (6 bases each). The CDR3 sequence is 16 residues long. Deletions cut 3 bases from V and 0 bases from J, with 12 bases between. Germline CDR1 MNHEY, CDR2 SMNVEV (reference sequence). The CDR3 bases are TGTGCCAGCAGTTTGGAAGGGGGGTTCTCCTACAATGAGCAGTTCTTC. Translating gives CASSLEGGFSYNEQFF.